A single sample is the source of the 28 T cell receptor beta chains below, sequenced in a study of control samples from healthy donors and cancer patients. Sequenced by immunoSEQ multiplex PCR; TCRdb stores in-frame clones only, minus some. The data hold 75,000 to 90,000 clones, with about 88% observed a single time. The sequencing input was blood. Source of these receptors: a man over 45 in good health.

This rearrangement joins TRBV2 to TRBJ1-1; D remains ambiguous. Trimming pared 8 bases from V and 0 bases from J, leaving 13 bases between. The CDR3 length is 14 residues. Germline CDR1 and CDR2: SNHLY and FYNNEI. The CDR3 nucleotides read TGTGCCAGCCGACCGGGCCACGTGAACACTGAAGCTTTCTTT. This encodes CASRPGHVNTEAFF.

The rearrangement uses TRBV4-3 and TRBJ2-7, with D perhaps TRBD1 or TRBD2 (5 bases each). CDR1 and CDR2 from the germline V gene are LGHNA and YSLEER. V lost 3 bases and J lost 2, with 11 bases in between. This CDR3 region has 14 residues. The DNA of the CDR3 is TGCGCCAGCAGCCAGAGGGACGGCCCCTACGAGCAGTACTTC. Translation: CASSQRDGPYEQYF.

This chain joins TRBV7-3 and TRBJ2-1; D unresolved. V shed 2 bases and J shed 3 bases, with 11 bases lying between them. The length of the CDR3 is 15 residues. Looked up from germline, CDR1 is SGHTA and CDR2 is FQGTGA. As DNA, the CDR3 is TGTGCCAGCAGCTTAGGGCCCCTCTACTACAATGAGCAGTTCTTC. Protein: CASSLGPLYYNEQFF. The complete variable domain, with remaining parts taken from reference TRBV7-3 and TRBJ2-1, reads GAGVSQTPSNKVTEKGKYVELRCDPISGHTALYWYRQSLGQGPEFLIYFQGTGAADDSGLPNDRFFAVRPEGSVSTLKIQRTERGDSAVYLCASSLGPLYYNEQFFGPGTRLTVL.

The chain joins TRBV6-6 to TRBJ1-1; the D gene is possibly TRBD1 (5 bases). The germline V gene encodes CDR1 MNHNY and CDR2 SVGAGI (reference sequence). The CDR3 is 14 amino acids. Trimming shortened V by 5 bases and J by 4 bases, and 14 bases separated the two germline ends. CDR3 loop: CASSPPRVGTEAFF. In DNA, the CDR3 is TGTGCCAGCAGTCCACCCAGGGTGGGCACTGAAGCTTTCTTT.

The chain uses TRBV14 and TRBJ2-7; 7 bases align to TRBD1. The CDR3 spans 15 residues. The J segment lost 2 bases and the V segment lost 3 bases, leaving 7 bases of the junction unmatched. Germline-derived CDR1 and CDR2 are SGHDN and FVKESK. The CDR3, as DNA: TGTGCCAGCAGCCACATCCGGGACAGACCCTACGAGCAGTACTTC. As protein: CASSHIRDRPYEQYF.

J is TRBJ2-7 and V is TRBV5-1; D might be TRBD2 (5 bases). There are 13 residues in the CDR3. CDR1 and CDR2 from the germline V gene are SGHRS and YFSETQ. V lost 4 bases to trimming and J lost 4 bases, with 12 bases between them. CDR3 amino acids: CASSNGLGYEQYF. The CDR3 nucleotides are TGCGCCAGCAGCAACGGACTGGGATACGAGCAGTACTTC.

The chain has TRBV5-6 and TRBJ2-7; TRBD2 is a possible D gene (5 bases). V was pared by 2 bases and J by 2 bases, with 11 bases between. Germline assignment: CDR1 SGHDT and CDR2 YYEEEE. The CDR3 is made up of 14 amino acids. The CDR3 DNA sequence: TGTGCCAGCAGCTTCCCCGAGGGCGCCTACGAGCAGTACTTC. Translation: CASSFPEGAYEQYF.

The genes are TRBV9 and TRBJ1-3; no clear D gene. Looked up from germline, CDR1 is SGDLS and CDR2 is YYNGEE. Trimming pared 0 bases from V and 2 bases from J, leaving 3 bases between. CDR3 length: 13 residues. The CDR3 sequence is CASSVAAGNTIYF. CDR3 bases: TGTGCCAGCAGCGTAGCGGCTGGAAACACCATATATTTT.

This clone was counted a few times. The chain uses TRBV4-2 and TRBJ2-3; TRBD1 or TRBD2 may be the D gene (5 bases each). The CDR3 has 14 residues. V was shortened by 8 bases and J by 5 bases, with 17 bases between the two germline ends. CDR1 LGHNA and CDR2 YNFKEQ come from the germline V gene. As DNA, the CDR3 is TGTGCCAGCCAGGGTGGGGGTAGGGTAGATACGCAGTATTTT. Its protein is CASQGGGRVDTQYF.

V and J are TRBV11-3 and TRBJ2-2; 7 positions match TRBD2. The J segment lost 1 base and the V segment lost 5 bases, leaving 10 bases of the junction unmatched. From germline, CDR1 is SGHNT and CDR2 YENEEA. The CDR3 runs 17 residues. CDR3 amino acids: CASSRGVGGGNTGELFF. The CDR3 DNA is TGTGCCAGCAGCCGCGGTGTGGGCGGGGGGAACACCGGGGAGCTGTTTTTT.

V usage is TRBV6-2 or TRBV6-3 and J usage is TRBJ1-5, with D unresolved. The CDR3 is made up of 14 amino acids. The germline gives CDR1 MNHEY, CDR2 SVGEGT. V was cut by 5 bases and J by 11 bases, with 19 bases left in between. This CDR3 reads CASSAGLGWVAQHF. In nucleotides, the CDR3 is TGTGCCAGCAGTGCGGGCCTGGGATGGGTGGCCCAGCATTTT.

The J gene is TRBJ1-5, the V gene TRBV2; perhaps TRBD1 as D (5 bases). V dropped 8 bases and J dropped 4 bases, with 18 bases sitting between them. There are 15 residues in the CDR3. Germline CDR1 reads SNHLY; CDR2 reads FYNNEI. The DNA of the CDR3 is TGTGCCAGCCAGAAAACCAGGGAAAGGAATCAGCCCCAGCATTTT. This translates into CASQKTRERNQPQHF.

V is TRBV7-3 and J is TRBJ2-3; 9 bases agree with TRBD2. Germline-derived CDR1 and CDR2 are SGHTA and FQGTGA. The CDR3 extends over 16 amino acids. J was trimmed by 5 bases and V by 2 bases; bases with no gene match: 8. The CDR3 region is CASSLFVAGAEDTQYF. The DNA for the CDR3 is TGTGCCAGCAGCTTATTTGTAGCGGGGGCCGAAGATACGCAGTATTTT.

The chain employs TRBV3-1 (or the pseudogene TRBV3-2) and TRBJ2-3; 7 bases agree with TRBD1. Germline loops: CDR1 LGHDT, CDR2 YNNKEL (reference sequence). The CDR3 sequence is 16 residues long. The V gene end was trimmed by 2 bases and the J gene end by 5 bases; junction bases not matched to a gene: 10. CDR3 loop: CASSQLPGQLKDTQYF. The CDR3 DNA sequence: TGTGCCAGCAGCCAACTCCCGGGACAGTTGAAAGATACGCAGTATTTT.

CDR3 bases: TGTGCCAGCTCACCATGGATTGGGACAGGGAACTATGGCTACACCTTC. It specifies CASSPWIGTGNYGYTF. The chain combines TRBV18 with TRBJ1-2; 9 bases match TRBD1. The CDR3 extends over 16 amino acids. Germline V gene data show CDR1 as KGHSH and CDR2 as LQKENI. Trimming removed 2 bases from V and 2 bases from J; junction bases left unmatched: 6.

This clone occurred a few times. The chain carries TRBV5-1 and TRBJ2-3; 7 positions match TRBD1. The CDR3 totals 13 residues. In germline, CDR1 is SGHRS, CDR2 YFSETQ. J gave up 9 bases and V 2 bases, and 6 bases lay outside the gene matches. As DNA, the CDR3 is TGCGCCAGCAGCTTCGACAGGGCGCAAACGCAGTATTTT. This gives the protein CASSFDRAQTQYF.

CDR3 nucleotide sequence: TGTGCCAGCAGTCCCCGGAACACTGAAGCTTTCTTT. Residues: CASSPRNTEAFF. The J gene is TRBJ1-1, the V gene TRBV12-3 or TRBV12-4; unclear D gene. This CDR3 region has 12 residues. V was trimmed by 5 bases and J by 1 base, leaving 5 bases between them.

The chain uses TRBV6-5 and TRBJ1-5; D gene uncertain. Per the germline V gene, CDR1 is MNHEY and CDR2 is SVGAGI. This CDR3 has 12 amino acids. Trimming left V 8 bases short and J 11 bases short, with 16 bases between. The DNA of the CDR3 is TGTGCCAGCGCCCCCTCCTCCTCGGCCCAGCATTTT. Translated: CASAPSSSAQHF.

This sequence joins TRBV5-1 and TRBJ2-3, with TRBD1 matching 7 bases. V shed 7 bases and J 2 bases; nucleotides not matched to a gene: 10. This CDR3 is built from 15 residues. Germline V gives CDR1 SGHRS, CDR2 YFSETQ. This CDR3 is CASETGISLTDTQYF. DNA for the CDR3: TGCGCCAGCGAGACAGGGATCTCTCTCACAGATACGCAGTATTTT. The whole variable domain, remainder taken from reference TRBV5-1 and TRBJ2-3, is KAGVTQTPRYLIKTRGQQVTLSCSPISGHRSVSWYQQTPGQGLQFLFEYFSETQRNKGNFPGRFSGRQFSNSRSEMNVSTLELGDSALYLCASETGISLTDTQYFGPGTRLTVL.

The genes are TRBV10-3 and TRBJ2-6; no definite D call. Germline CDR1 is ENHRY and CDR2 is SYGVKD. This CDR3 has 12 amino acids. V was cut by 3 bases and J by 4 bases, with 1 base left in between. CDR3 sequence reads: CAISDGANVLTF. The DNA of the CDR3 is TGTGCCATCAGTGACGGGGCCAACGTCCTGACTTTC.

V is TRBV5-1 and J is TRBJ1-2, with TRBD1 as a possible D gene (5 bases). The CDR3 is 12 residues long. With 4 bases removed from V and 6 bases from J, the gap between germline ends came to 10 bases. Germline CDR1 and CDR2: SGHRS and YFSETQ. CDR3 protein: CASSVPGNGYTF. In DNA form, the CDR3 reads TGCGCCAGCAGCGTCCCAGGGAATGGCTACACCTTC.

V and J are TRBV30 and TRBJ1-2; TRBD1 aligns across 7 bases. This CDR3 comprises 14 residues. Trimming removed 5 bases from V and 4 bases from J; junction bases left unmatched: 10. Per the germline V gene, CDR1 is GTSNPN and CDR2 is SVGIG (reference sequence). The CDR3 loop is CAWGQGGVLYGYTF. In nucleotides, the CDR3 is TGTGCCTGGGGTCAAGGGGGCGTCCTCTATGGCTACACCTTC.

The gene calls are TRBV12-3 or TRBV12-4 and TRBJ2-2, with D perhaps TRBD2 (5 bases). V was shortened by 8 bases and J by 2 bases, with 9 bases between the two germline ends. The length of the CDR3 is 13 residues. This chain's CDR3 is CASRGYNTGELFF. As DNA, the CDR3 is TGTGCCAGCCGAGGGTACAACACCGGGGAGCTGTTTTTT.

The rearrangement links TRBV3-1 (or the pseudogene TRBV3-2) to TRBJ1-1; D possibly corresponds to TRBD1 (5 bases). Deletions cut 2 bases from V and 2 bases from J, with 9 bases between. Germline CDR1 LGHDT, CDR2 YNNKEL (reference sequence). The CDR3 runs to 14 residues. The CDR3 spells CASSQSTVNTEAFF. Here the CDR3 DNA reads TGTGCCAGCAGCCAATCGACAGTCAACACTGAAGCTTTCTTT.

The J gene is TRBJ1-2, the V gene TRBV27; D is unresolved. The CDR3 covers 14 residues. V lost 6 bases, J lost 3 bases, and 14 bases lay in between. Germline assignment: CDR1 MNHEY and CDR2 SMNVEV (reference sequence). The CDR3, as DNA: TGTGCCAGCAGACCCGAGCGTTGGGACTATGGCTACACCTTC. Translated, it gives CASRPERWDYGYTF.

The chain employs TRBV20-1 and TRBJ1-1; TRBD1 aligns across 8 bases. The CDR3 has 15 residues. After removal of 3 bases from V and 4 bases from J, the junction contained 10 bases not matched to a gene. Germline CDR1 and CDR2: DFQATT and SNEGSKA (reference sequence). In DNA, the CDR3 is TGCAGTGCTAGTCAGGCAGGGGGCCGGGGCACTGAAGCTTTCTTT. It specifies CSASQAGGRGTEAFF.

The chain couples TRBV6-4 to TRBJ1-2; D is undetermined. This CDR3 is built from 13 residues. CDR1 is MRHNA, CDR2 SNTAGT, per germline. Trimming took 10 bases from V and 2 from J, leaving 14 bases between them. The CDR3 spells CATSPRPNYGYTF. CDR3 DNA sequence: TGTGCCACCTCACCCCGTCCGAACTATGGCTACACCTTC.

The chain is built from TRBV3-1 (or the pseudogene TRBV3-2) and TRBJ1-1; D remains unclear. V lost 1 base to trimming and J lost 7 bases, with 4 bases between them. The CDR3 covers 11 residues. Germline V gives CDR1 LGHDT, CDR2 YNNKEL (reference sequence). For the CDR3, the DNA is TGTGCCAGCAGCCAAGGCAGTGAAGCTTTCTTT. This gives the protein CASSQGSEAFF.